The present T cell receptor (beta chain) was sequenced within a study of cytomegalovirus exposure and HLA in healthy donors. It was with 60 Vbeta and 13 Jbeta primers that the PCR ran. Assay used: immunoSEQ multiplex PCR; TCRdb lists only in-frame clones, some missing. Of 120,000 to 150,000 clones in the sample, roughly 82% are singletons; the top ten hold approximately 6%. Sequencing was done on a sample of PBMCs. This sequence originates from a man aged 25 to 40 in good health and CMV-seropositive.

The CDR3 here is CASSPYQLAGNTDTQYF. CDR3 sequence (DNA): TGTGCCAGCAGCCCATATCAACTAGCGGGAAACACAGATACGCAGTATTTT. The chain employs TRBV27 and TRBJ2-3, with TRBD2 matching 10 bases. Germline CDR1 and CDR2: MNHEY and SMNVEV (reference sequence). Trimming at V came to 6 bases and at J to 2 bases, leaving 11 bases not matched to a gene. This CDR3 has 17 amino acids.